These T cell receptor beta chains were read from a single sample in a study of blood T cells in healthy people across ages. Using its own MiXCR run on the 5' RACE reads, TCRdb lists one record per CDR3 protein. The table lists about 640,000 distinct CDR3 sequences, about 54% of them singletons, with over 30% in the top ten. Source material: blood. The receptors shown here come from a man aged 60 to 75 in good health. The CDR3 runs from the conserved cysteine through the conserved F or W. D genes are given only for firm matches. Size is omitted from some rows. Given values are once, few, many or a class for expanded clones.

many	.	TRBV5-1	TRBJ2-5	TGCGCCAGCAGCTTGGCCGTGGTAGAAGAGACCCAGTACTTC	CASSLAVVEETQYF
.	.	TRBV6-6	TRBJ2-5	TGTGCCAGCAGTTATGGGGAAAAAGAGACCCAGTACTTC	CASSYGEKETQYF
.	.	TRBV9	TRBJ2-7	TGTGCCAGCAGCGTTGGAGGGGAGTCCTACGAGCAGTACTTC	CASSVGGESYEQYF
few	.	TRBV5-1	TRBJ1-6	TGCGCCAGCAGCTTCGGCTCCTATAATTCACCCCTCCACTTT	CASSFGSYNSPLHF
.	TRBD1	TRBV7-8	TRBJ1-1	TGTGCCAGCAGCCCACGACAGGGGTTCGGAACTGAAGCTTTCTTT	CASSPRQGFGTEAFF
once	.	TRBV7-2	TRBJ1-3	TGCGCCAGCACCCGATCCAGAGGGAACACCATATATTTT	CASTRSRGNTIYF
once	TRBD1	TRBV10-3	TRBJ2-3	TGTGCCATCAGCGGGCGGACAGGGGGAATAGGGACAGATACGCAGTATTTT	CAISGRTGGIGTDTQYF
.	TRBD2	TRBV7-8	TRBJ2-5	TGTGCCAGCACTCGACTAGCGGGGGGTATCGGGTACCAAGAGACCCAGTACTTC	CASTRLAGGIGYQETQYF
.	.	TRBV6-5	TRBJ2-1	TGTGCCAGCAGTCGCTCGGGGGTCACCTACAATGAGCAGTTCTTC	CASSRSGVTYNEQFF
.	TRBD1	TRBV3-1	TRBJ1-2	TGTGCCAGCAGCCGCGGGGGGACAGGGCATGGCTACACCTTC	CASSRGGTGHGYTF
.	TRBD1	TRBV3-1	TRBJ1-4	TGTGCCAGCAGCCAAGCTGGGACAGGGGTAGCTAATGAAAAACTGTTTTTT	CASSQAGTGVANEKLFF
.	TRBD2	TRBV12-3/TRBV12-4	TRBJ2-5	TGTGCCAGCAGTCCTCTTACTAGCGGGACCCCTCGAGAGACCCAGTACTTC	CASSPLTSGTPRETQYF
.	.	TRBV20-1	TRBJ1-6	TGCAGTGCTAGAGTGAACTCAGGACGGCGAAGTCTCCACTTT	CSARVNSGRRSLHF
many	.	TRBV4-1	TRBJ2-5	TGCGCCAGCAGCCAAGCTGGGACAAAACAAGAGACCCAGTACTTC	CASSQAGTKQETQYF
.	.	TRBV12-3/TRBV12-4	TRBJ1-2	TGTGCCAGCAGTGACCGCCCGGGGGGGGGCTACACCTTC	CASSDRPGGGYTF
.	TRBD2	TRBV20-1	TRBJ2-4	TGCAGTGCTAGAGACCCCTTTCTTGGGCGGGGGGGCCGTGGTTCCCAGTACTTC	CSARDPFLGRGGRGSQYF
.	.	TRBV7-8	TRBJ2-1	TGTGCCAGCAGCTTTGGCGGGGCTCAAGAGACCCAGTTCTTC	CASSFGGAQETQFF
few	TRBD1	TRBV4-2	TRBJ1-2	TGTGCCAGCAGCCAAGAAATGCGACAGGGGGCCTATGGCTACACCTTC	CASSQEMRQGAYGYTF
.	.	TRBV2	TRBJ1-1	TGTGCCAGCAGTGAAGCAGGGTGGCGTACTGAAGCTTTCTTT	CASSEAGWRTEAFF
.	TRBD2	TRBV5-1	TRBJ2-7	TGCGCCAGCAGCGCAACTAGCGGAGGCCTGTCCTACGAGCAGTACTTC	CASSATSGGLSYEQYF
once	.	TRBV27	TRBJ1-2	TGTGCCAGCAGTTTAAGGTTTTCGGGGACCTTGAACTATGGCTACACCTTC	CASSLRFSGTLNYGYTF
few	TRBD1	TRBV25-1	TRBJ2-3	TGTGCCAGCAGGGCCGGGACAGGGCGATTTGCAGATACGCAGTATTTT	CASRAGTGRFADTQYF
few	.	TRBV6-2/TRBV6-3	TRBJ2-5	TGTGCCAGCAGTTACGTGTCGGTCAGGGGGACCCAGTACTTC	CASSYVSVRGTQYF
.	.	TRBV6-2/TRBV6-3	TRBJ2-7	TGTGCCAGCAGTTACAGTACGCCCGGGGCCTACGAGCAGTACTTC	CASSYSTPGAYEQYF
few	TRBD1	TRBV5-1	TRBJ2-7	TGCGCCAGCAGCGCCCGGACAGGGGATCCCTACGAGCAGTACTTC	CASSARTGDPYEQYF
few	.	TRBV29-1	TRBJ2-1	TGCAGCGTCCCAAGCGAAAGTTCCTACAATGAGCAGTTCTTC	CSVPSESSYNEQFF
.	TRBD2	TRBV5-1	TRBJ2-5	TGCGCCAGCAGCTTGGCCCCGACTAGCGGGGAAGAGACCCAGTACTTC	CASSLAPTSGEETQYF
.	.	TRBV3-1	TRBJ2-5	TGTGCCAGCAGCCAAGCTTTGAAACTAGGGGAGACCCAGTACTTC	CASSQALKLGETQYF
.	.	TRBV2	TRBJ2-5	TGTGCCAGCAGTGAGTGGGACGGCGGAGAGACCCAGTACTTC	CASSEWDGGETQYF
once	.	TRBV12-3/TRBV12-4	TRBJ2-7	TGTACCAGCAGTTCTACCTACGAGCAGTACTTC	CTSSSTYEQYF
.	.	TRBV5-1	TRBJ1-1	TGCGCCAGCAGCTTTGTCGGAGGGACCAACACTGAAGCTTTCTTT	CASSFVGGTNTEAFF
.	.	TRBV25-1	TRBJ1-2	TGTGCCAGCAGTGTTGGGACGGGGGGTGGCTACACCTTC	CASSVGTGGGYTF
few	TRBD2	TRBV12-3/TRBV12-4	TRBJ2-1	TGTGCCAGCAGTCCCCGGACTAGGGGCGATGAGCAGTTCTTC	CASSPRTRGDEQFF
few	.	TRBV20-1	TRBJ2-5	TGCAGTGCTAGAGTGGCGGAGGGCGCCCAAGAGACCCAGTACTTC	CSARVAEGAQETQYF
.	.	TRBV24-1	TRBJ2-5	TGTGCCACCAGTGGTCAGCTCCAAGAGACCCAGTACTTC	CATSGQLQETQYF
.	.	TRBV4-2	TRBJ2-2	TGTGCCAGCAGCCAAGACCCAGAGAGGCCCGGGGAGCTGTTTTTT	CASSQDPERPGELFF
.	.	TRBV4-1	TRBJ2-5	TGCGCCAGCAGCCAAGGCCGCCGAAGCACCTACAATGAGCAGTACTTC	CASSQGRRSTYNEQYF
.	.	TRBV18	TRBJ1-5	TGTGCCAGCTCACCAAGTAACAGGCGCAATCAGCCCCAGCATTTT	CASSPSNRRNQPQHF
.	.	TRBV11-2	TRBJ2-7	TGTGCCAGCAGCCAAGACCGGGACTTCCACGAGCAGTACTTC	CASSQDRDFHEQYF
.	.	TRBV18	TRBJ1-6	TGTGCCAGCTCACCGGACAGTGATTCACCCCTCCACTTT	CASSPDSDSPLHF